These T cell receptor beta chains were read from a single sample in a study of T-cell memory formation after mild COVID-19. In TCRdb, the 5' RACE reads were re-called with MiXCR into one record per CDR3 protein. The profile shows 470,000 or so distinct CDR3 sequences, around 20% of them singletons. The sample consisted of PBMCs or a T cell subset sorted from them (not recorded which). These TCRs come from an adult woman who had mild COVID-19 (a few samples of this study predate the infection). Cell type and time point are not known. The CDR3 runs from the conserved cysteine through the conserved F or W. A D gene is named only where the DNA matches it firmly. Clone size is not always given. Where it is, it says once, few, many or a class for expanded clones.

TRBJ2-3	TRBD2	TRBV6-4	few	TGTGCCAGCTCGCTGATCGCGGGAGACACAGATACGCAGTATTTT	CASSLIAGDTDTQYF
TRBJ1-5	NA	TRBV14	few	TGTGCCAGCAGCCAATATAATCAGCCCCAGCATTTT	CASSQYNQPQHF
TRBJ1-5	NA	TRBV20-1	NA	TGCAGTGCTATCCCTAGCACTTCTCCCCCTAATCAGCCCCAGCATTTT	CSAIPSTSPPNQPQHF
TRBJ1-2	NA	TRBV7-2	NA	TGTGCCAGCAGCTATCAGGGCAGCACTAACTATGGCTACACCTTC	CASSYQGSTNYGYTF
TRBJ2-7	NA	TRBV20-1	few	TGCAGTGCCCCGCAGGGGTCCTACGAGCAGTACTTC	CSAPQGSYEQYF
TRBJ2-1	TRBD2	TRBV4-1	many	TGCGCCAGCAGCCACCTCGTAGCGGGGAACAATGAGCAGTTCTTC	CASSHLVAGNNEQFF
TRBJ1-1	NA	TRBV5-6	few	TGTGCCAGCAGCTTGGAGCAGGGGATGAACACTGAAGCTTTCTTT	CASSLEQGMNTEAFF
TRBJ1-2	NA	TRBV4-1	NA	TGCGCCAGCAGCCATCCCGGGACAATCTATGGCTACACCTTC	CASSHPGTIYGYTF
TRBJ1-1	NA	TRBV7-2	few	TGTGCCAGCAGCTTACGGGGAGGAAGAACTGAAGCTTTCTTT	CASSLRGGRTEAFF
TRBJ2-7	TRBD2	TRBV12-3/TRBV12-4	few	TGTGCCAGCAGTTTAGAGACTAGCGGGAGCCACGAGCAGTACTTC	CASSLETSGSHEQYF
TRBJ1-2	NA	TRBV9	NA	TGTGCCAGCAGCAGAAAGGGGAGGAATGGCTACACCTTC	CASSRKGRNGYTF
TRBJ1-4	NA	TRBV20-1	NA	TGCAGTGCTAGAGAGTCAGGGGAGGATGAAAAACTGTTTTTT	CSARESGEDEKLFF
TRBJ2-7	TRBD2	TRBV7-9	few	TGTGCCAGCAGCTTAGTTACTAGCGGTCCCGTCTACGAGCAGTACTTC	CASSLVTSGPVYEQYF
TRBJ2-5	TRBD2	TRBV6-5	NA	TGTGCCAGCAGTTTCCTCAGGCTAGCGGGACAAGAGACCCAGTACTTC	CASSFLRLAGQETQYF
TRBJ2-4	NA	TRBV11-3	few	TGTGCCAGCAGCTTAGGACCGGGAGCAAACATTCAGTACTTC	CASSLGPGANIQYF
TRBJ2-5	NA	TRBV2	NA	TGTGCCAGCAGGCCCGGGGGCCAAGAGACCCAGTACTTC	CASRPGGQETQYF
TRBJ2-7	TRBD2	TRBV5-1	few	TGCGCCAGCAGCTCACCGGGACTAGCGGACTCCTACGAGCAGTACTTC	CASSSPGLADSYEQYF
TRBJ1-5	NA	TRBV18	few	TGTGCCAGCTCACCAGGGGATGGAAATCAGCCCCAGCATTTT	CASSPGDGNQPQHF
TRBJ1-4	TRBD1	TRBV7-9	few	TGTGCCAGCAGCTTGGACAGGGGGCGGGAAAAACTGTTTTTT	CASSLDRGREKLFF
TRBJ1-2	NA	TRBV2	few	TGTGCCAGCAGTCCCTCTGAGCGATATGGCTACACCTTC	CASSPSERYGYTF
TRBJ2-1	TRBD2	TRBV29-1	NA	TGCAGCGTTGAGGGGACTAGCGGGAGATTTGTTGAGCAGTTCTTC	CSVEGTSGRFVEQFF
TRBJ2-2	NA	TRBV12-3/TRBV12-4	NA	TGTGCCAGCAGGGGGACGCTCTCCACCGGGGAGCTGTTTTTT	CASRGTLSTGELFF
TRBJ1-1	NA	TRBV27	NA	TGTGCCAGCAGTTTAGGACAGGAAGCTTTCTTT	CASSLGQEAFF
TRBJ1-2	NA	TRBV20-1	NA	TGCAGTGCTTCGGACTCGGGGGGGAACTATGGCTACACCTTC	CSASDSGGNYGYTF
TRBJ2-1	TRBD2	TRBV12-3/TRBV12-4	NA	TGTGCCAGCAGTCCTACTAGCGGGAGACACGTTTGGAATGAGCAGTTCTTC	CASSPTSGRHVWNEQFF
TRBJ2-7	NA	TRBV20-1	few	TGCAGTGCTAGATTAGGGTACGAGCAGTACTTC	CSARLGYEQYF
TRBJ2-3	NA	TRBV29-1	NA	TGCAGCGTTAGACCCCATACGGCAGATACGCAGTATTTT	CSVRPHTADTQYF
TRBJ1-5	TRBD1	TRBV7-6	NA	TGTGCCAGCAGCTTAGAATCGGGACAGGGGGCTCCAAATCAGCCCCAGCATTTT	CASSLESGQGAPNQPQHF
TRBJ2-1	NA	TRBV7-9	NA	TGTGCCAGCAGCCTATCTGGACTCAATGAGCAGTTCTTC	CASSLSGLNEQFF
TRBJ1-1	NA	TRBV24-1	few	TGTGCCACCAGAACCGGGACAGAAGCTTTCTTT	CATRTGTEAFF
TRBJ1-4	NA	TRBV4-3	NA	TGCGCCAGCAGCCAAGACTTAACGGGGGGTCACCATGCAACTAATGAAAAACTGTTTTTT	CASSQDLTGGHHATNEKLFF
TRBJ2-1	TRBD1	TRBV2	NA	TGTGCCAGCAGCCGACAGGGGAGAGGCGAGCAGTTCTTC	CASSRQGRGEQFF
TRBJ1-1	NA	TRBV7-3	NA	TGTGCCAGCAGCTTATACCCCGGGGGGGATCTGAACACTGAAGCTTTCTTT	CASSLYPGGDLNTEAFF
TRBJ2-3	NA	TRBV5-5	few	TGTGCCAGCAGACTGGAACTAGCAGATCTCACAGATACGCAGTATTTT	CASRLELADLTDTQYF
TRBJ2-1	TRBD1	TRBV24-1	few	TGTGCCACCAGTGGCCCGACAGGGGTTGCGTACAATGAGCAGTTCTTC	CATSGPTGVAYNEQFF
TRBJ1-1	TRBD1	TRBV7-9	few	TGTGCCAGCAGCAGGGACAGCCAAGCTTTCTTT	CASSRDSQAFF
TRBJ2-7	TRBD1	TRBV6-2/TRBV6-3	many	TGTGCCAGCACGTCGGACAGGCGGTACGAGCAGTACTTC	CASTSDRRYEQYF
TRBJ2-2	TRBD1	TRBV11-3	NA	TGTGCCAGCAGCTCGAGTAGGGACAGGAACACCGGGGAGCTGTTTTTT	CASSSSRDRNTGELFF
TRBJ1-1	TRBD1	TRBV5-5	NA	TGTGCCAGCAGCCGGGACAGGGAAACTGAAGCTTTCTTT	CASSRDRETEAFF
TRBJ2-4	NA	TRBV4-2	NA	TGTGCCAGCAGCCTCGGAGGGACTCTAGCCAAAAACATTCAGTACTTC	CASSLGGTLAKNIQYF
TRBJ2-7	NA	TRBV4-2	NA	TGTGCCAGCAGCCGTGGGGAGGCCTACGAGCAGTACTTC	CASSRGEAYEQYF
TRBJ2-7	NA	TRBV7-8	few	TGTGCCAGCAGCTTACGCACATCAGGATCCTACGAGCAGTACTTC	CASSLRTSGSYEQYF
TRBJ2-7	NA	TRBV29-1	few	TGCAGCGTTGTCGGGACTCATCGACGGGAGCAGTACTTC	CSVVGTHRREQYF
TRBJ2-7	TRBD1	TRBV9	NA	TGTGCCAGCAGCGTAGAAGGGGGCAATCTCGACGAGCAGTACTTC	CASSVEGGNLDEQYF
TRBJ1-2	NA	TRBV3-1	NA	TGTGCCAGCAGTGCAGACTATGGCTACACCTTC	CASSADYGYTF
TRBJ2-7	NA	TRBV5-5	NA	TGTGCCAGCAGACACTCTCAAGTGAGCGGATACTACGAGCAGTACTTC	CASRHSQVSGYYEQYF
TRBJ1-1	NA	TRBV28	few	TGTGCCAGCAGGGCCCCGGGACAACCGAACACTGAAGCTTTCTTT	CASRAPGQPNTEAFF